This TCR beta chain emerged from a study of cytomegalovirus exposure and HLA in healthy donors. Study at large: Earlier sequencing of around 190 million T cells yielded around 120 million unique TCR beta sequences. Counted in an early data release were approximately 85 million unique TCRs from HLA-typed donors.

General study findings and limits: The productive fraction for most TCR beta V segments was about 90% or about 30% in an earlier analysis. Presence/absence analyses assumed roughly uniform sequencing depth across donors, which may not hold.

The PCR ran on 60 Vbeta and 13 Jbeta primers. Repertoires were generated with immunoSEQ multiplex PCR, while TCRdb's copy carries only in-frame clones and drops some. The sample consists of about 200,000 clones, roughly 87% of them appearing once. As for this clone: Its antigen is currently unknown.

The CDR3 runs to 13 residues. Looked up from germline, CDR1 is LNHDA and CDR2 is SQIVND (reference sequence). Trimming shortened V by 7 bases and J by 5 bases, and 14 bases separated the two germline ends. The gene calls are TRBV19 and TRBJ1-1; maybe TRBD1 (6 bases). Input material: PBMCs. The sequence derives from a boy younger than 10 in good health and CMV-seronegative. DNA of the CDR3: TGTGCCAGTAAGGGAGGGGGTAGGACTGAAGCTTTCTTT. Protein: CASKGGGRTEAFF.